This T cell receptor (beta chain) was sequenced in a study of T cell responses to AZD1222 COVID-19 vaccine. Findings of the study overall: Repertoire sampling was restricted to post-peak T cell response timepoints. Recipients of AZD1222 seropositive at baseline numbered only 6 or 7. Spike-specific TCR breadth rose after two AZD1222 doses, and depth rose as well. Variant regions that are unmutated are reportedly the target of nearly half of spike-specific TCRs.

Here immunoSEQ multiplex PCR was the method, and the copy in TCRdb shows in-frame clones only, minus some. The repertoire includes just over 60,000 clones, about 70% of them detected once, and over 11% sits in the top ten. Trimming shortened V by 2 bases and J by 3 bases, and 8 bases separated the two germline ends. Germline V CDR1 and CDR2: MNHEY, SVGAGI. The CDR3 covers 13 residues. Worth noting for this clone: No antigen is known for it.

This sequence originates from an adult in good health. This chain joins TRBV6-5 and TRBJ2-7; possibly TRBD1 for D (6 bases). Sequenced material: peripheral blood, taken on day 0 of AZD1222 vaccination. CDR3 loop: CASSYPDSYEQYF. In nucleotides, the CDR3 is TGTGCCAGCAGTTACCCGGACAGCTACGAGCAGTACTTC.